Below, 8 T cell receptor beta chains from the same sample are listed, as sequenced in a study of shared T cell receptors in the human thymus. Using immunoSEQ multiplex PCR, the repertoire was profiled, and TCRdb retains in-frame clones only, with some absent. The top ten hold less than 0.015% of the sample, which has approximately 580,000 clones, more than 75% seen once. These data also featured in a second study, about human thymus T cells.

The sample consisted of thymocytes. These receptors came from a boy younger than two with a congenital heart defect.

The rearrangement links TRBV28 to TRBJ1-2; D perhaps matches TRBD1 (6 bases). Germline lookup yields CDR1 MDHEN and CDR2 SYDVKM. The CDR3 runs 13 residues. V lost 5 bases and J 4 bases, leaving 11 bases between the germline ends. CDR3 sequence: CASSPGTFYGYTF. For the CDR3, the DNA is TGTGCCAGCAGTCCCGGGACATTCTATGGCTACACCTTC.

J is TRBJ2-4 and V is TRBV2; 7 bases agree with TRBD1. This CDR3 has 12 residues. With V trimmed by 6 bases and J by 8 bases, 4 bases remained unmatched. Germline values: CDR1 SNHLY, CDR2 FYNNEI. The CDR3 DNA reads as TGTGCCAGCAGCCCCGGGACAGACATTCAGTACTTC. Amino acid sequence: CASSPGTDIQYF.

This clone was observed a few times. This sequence joins TRBV5-5 and TRBJ2-7; 7 bases map to TRBD2. The germline V gene encodes CDR1 SGHKS and CDR2 YYEKEE (reference sequence). The CDR3 extends over 14 amino acids. J lost 5 bases, V lost 7 bases, and 12 bases had no gene match. CDR3 amino acids: CASSKWTSGDEQYF. The CDR3 bases are TGTGCCAGCTCGAAATGGACTAGTGGGGACGAGCAGTACTTC.

DNA of the CDR3: TGTGCCAGCAGCCAAACCGACAGGGGGTATGGCTACACCTTC. Amino acids: CASSQTDRGYGYTF. This rearrangement joins TRBV4-2 to TRBJ1-2; 9 bases are shared with TRBD1. J gave up 5 bases and V 2 bases, and 3 bases lay outside the gene matches. Germline-derived CDR1 and CDR2 are LGHNA and YNFKEQ. The CDR3 loop spans 14 amino acids.

The V call is TRBV30, the J call TRBJ1-1, with 8 bases fitting TRBD1. The CDR3 has 15 amino acids. Germline lookup yields CDR1 GTSNPN and CDR2 SVGIG (reference sequence). The ends lost 3 bases at V and 5 bases at J; junction bases unmatched: 11. The CDR3 region is CAWSPGDRKGTEAFF. The CDR3 DNA reads TGTGCCTGGAGCCCTGGGGACAGGAAAGGAACTGAAGCTTTCTTT.

The V call is TRBV6-5, the J call TRBJ2-7; 8 bases are a match to TRBD1. The ends lost 7 bases at V and 3 bases at J; junction bases unmatched: 8. The CDR3 is made up of 14 amino acids. CDR1 and CDR2 from the germline V gene are MNHEY and SVGAGI. CDR3 in DNA: TGTGCCAGCAACGAGACAGGGGCCGACTACGAGCAGTACTTC. This gives the protein CASNETGADYEQYF.

In this sample, this clone turned up once. The chain has TRBV5-4 and TRBJ2-1, with 13 bases that match TRBD2. Germline trimming cut 3 bases from V and 0 bases from J; bases unmatched to any gene: 12. The CDR3 consists of 20 residues. Germline V gene sequence: CDR1 SGHNT, CDR2 YYREEE (reference sequence). CDR3 coding DNA: TGTGCCAGCAGCTCACTGGGACTAGCGGGGAACACCCTCTCCTACAATGAGCAGTTCTTC. It encodes CASSSLGLAGNTLSYNEQFF.

The chain has TRBV15 and TRBJ2-7; D possibly corresponds to TRBD2 (6 bases). Germline CDR1 LNHNV, CDR2 YYDKDF (reference sequence). The CDR3 extends over 13 amino acids. The ends were cut back, 6 bases at V and 0 bases at J, with 9 bases in the middle. The CDR3 is CATRGGDSYEQYF. The CDR3 nucleotides read TGTGCCACCAGGGGCGGGGACTCCTACGAGCAGTACTTC. The whole variable domain, remainder taken from reference TRBV15 and TRBJ2-7, is DAMVIQNPRYQVTQFGKPVTLSCSQTLNHNVMYWYQQKSSQAPKLLFHYYDKDFNNEADTPDNFQSRRPNTSFCFLDIRSPGLGDTAMYLCATRGGDSYEQYFGPGTRLTVT.